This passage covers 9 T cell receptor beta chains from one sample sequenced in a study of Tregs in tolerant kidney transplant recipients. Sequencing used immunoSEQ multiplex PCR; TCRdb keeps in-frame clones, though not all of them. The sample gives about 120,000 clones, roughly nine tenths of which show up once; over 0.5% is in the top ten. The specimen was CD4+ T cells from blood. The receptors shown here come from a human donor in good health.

CDR3 region: CAWDRGPESYEQYF. CDR3 bases: TGTGCCTGGGACAGGGGGCCCGAATCCTACGAGCAGTACTTC. The chain combines TRBV30 with TRBJ2-7; 10 bases align to TRBD1. This CDR3 is built from 14 residues. Losses at the gene ends were 5 bases for V and 1 base for J; bases not matched to a gene: 5. Germline V CDR1 and CDR2: GTSNPN, SVGIG (reference sequence).

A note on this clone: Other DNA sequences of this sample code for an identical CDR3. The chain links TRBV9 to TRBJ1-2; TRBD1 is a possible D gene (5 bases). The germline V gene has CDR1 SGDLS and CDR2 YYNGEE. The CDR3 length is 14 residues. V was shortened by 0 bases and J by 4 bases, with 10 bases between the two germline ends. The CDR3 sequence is CASSVDQGSYGYTF. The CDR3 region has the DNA TGTGCCAGCAGCGTAGATCAGGGTTCCTATGGCTACACCTTC.

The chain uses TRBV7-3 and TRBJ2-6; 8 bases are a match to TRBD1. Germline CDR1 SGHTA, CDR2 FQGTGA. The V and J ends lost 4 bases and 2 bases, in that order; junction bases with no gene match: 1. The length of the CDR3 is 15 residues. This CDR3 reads CASSSDRAGANVLTF. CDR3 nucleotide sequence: TGTGCCAGCAGCTCGGACAGGGCTGGGGCCAACGTCCTGACTTTC.

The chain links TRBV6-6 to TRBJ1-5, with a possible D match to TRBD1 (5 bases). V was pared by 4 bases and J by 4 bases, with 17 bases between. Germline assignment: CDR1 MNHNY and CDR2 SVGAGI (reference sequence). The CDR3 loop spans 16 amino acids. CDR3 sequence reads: CASSFSVGRENQPQHF. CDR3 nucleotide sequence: TGTGCCAGCAGTTTTTCAGTGGGGCGGGAAAATCAGCCCCAGCATTTT.

CDR3 DNA sequence: TGTGCCACCAGCAGAGGGGGCAGCAGGGGAACACAGCCCCAGCATTTT. Translated, it gives CATSRGGSRGTQPQHF. The chain combines TRBV15 with TRBJ1-5; TRBD1 is a possible D gene (6 bases). Germline CDR1 LNHNV, CDR2 YYDKDF (reference sequence). The V end lost 1 base, the J end lost 7 bases, and 17 bases lay between the germline ends. This CDR3 has 16 residues. Variable domain in full (rest from reference TRBV15 and TRBJ1-5): DAMVIQNPRYQVTQFGKPVTLSCSQTLNHNVMYWYQQKSSQAPKLLFHYYDKDFNNEADTPDNFQSRRPNTSFCFLDIRSPGLGDTAMYLCATSRGGSRGTQPQHFGDGTRLSIL.

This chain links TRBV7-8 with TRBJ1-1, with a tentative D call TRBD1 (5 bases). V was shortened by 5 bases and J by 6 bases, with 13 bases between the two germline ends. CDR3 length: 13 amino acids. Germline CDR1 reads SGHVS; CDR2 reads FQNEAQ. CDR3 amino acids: CASSQRGFAEAFF. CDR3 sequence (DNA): TGTGCCAGCAGCCAGAGGGGTTTTGCTGAAGCTTTCTTT.

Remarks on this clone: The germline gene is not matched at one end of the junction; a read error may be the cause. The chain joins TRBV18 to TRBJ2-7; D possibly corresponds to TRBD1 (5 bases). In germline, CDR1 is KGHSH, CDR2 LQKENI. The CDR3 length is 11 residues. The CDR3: CAGSRQGEQYF. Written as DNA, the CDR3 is TGTGCCGGCTCACGGCAGGGCGAGCAGTACTTC.

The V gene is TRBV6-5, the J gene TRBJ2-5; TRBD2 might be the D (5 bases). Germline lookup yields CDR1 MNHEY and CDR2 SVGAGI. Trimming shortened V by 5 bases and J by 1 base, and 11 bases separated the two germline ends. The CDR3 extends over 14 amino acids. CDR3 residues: CASSQRTVQETQYF. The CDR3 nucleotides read TGTGCCAGCAGTCAACGGACTGTCCAAGAGACCCAGTACTTC.

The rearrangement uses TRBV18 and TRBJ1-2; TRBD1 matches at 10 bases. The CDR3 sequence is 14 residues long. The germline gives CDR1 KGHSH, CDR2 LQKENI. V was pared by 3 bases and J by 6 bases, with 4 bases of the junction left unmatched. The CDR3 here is CASSPATGGDGYTF. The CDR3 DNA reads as TGTGCCAGCTCACCGGCGACAGGGGGCGATGGCTACACCTTC. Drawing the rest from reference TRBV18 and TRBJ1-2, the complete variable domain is NAGVMQNPRHLVRRRGQEARLRCSPMKGHSHVYWYRQLPEEGLKFMVYLQKENIIDESGMPKERFSAEFPKEGPSILRIQQVVRGDSAAYFCASSPATGGDGYTFGSGTRLTVV.